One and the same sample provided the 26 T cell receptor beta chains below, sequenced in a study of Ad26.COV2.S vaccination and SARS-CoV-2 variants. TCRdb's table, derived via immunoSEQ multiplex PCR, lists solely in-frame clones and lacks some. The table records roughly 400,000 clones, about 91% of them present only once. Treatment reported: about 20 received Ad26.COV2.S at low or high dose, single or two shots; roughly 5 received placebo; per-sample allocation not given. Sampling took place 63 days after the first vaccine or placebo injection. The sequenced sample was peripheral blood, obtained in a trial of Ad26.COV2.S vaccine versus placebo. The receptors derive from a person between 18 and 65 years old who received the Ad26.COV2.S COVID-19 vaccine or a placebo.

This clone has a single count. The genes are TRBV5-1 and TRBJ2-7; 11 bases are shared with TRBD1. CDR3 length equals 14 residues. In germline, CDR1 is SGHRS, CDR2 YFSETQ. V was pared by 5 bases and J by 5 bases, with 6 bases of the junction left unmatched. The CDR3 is CASSGTGGFNEQYF. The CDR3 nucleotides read TGCGCCAGCAGTGGGACAGGGGGGTTCAACGAGCAGTACTTC.

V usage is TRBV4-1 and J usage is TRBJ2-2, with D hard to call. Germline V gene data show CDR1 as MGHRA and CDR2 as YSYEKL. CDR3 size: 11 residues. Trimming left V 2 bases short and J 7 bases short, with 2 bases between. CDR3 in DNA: TGCGCCAGCAGCCAACTCGGGGAGCTGTTTTTT. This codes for CASSQLGELFF.

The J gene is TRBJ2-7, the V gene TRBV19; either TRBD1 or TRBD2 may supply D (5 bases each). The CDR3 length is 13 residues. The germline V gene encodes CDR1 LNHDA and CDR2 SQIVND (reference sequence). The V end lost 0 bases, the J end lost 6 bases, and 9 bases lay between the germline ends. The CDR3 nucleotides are TGTGCCAGTAGTATAGATGGGGGTTCCGAGCAGTACTTC. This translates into CASSIDGGSEQYF.

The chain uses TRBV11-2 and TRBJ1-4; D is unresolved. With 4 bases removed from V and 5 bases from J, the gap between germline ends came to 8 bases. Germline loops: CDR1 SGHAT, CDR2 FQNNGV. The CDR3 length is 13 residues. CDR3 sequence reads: CASSYSTNEKLFF. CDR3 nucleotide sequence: TGTGCCAGCAGCTACTCGACGAATGAAAAACTGTTTTTT.

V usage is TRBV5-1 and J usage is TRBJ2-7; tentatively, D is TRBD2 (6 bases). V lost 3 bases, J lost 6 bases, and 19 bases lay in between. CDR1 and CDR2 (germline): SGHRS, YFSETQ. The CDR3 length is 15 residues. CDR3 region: CASSYRDLGVGEQYF. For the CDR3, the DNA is TGCGCCAGCAGCTACCGGGACTTAGGGGTCGGCGAGCAGTACTTC.

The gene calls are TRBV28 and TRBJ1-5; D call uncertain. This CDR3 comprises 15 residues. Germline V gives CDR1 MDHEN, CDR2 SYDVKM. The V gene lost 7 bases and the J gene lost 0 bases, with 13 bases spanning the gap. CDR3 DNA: TGTGCCAGCATCCCCCCTCAGAGTAGCAATCAGCCCCAGCATTTT. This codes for CASIPPQSSNQPQHF.

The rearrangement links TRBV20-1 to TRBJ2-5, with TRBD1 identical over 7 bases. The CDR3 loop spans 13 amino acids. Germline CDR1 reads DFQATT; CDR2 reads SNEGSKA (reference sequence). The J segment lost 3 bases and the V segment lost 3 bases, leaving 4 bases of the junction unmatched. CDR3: CSASLQGEETQYF. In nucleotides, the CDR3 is TGCAGTGCTAGTCTCCAGGGGGAAGAGACCCAGTACTTC.

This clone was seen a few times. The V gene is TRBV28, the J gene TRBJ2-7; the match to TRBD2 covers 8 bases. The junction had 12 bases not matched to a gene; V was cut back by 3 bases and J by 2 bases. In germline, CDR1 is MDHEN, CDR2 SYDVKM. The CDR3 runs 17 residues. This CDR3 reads CASSFRAGGRKAYEQYF. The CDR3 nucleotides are TGTGCCAGCAGTTTCCGCGCGGGGGGTAGAAAGGCCTACGAGCAGTACTTC.

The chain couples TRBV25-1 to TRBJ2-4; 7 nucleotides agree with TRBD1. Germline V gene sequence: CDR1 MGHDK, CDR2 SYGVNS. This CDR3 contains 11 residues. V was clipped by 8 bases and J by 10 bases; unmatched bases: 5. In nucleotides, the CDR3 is TGTGCCAGCGACAGGGAGAAAATTCAGTACTTC. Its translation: CASDREKIQYF.

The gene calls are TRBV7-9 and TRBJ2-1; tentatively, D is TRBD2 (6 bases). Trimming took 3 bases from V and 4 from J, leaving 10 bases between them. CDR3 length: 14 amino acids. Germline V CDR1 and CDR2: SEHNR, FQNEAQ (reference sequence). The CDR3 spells CASSFGGHYNEQFF. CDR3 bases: TGTGCCAGCAGCTTCGGGGGTCATTACAATGAGCAGTTCTTC.

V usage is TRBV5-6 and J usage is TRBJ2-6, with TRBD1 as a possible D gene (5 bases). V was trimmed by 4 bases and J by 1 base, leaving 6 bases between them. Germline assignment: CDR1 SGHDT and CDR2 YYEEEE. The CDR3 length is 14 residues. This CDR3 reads CASSPGSGANVLTF. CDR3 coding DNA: TGTGCCAGCAGCCCAGGGTCTGGGGCCAACGTCCTGACTTTC. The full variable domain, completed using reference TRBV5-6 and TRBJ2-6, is DAGVTQSPTHLIKTRGQQVTLRCSPKSGHDTVSWYQQALGQGPQFIFQYYEEEERQRGNFPDRFSGHQFPNYSSELNVNALLLGDSALYLCASSPGSGANVLTFGAGSRLTVL.

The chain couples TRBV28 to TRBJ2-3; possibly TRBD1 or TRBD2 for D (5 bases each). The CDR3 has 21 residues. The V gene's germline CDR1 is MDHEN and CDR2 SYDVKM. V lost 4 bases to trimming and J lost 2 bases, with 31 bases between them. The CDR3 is CASSSQALGDTSWTYTDTQYF. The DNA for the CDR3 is TGTGCCAGCAGTTCCCAGGCCTTGGGGGATACTTCTTGGACCTACACAGATACGCAGTATTTT.

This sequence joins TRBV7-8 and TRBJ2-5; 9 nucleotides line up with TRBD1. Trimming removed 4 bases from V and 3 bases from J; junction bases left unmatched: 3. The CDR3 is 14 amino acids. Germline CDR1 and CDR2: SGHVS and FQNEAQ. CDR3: CASSSGQGKETQYF. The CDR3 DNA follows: TGTGCCAGCAGCTCGGGACAGGGTAAAGAGACCCAGTACTTC.

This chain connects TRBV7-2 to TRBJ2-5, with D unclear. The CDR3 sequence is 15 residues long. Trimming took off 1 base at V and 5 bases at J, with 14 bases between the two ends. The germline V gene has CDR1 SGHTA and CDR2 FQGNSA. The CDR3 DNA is TGTGCCAGCAGCTTAGTTCGGAGTGATCGGGAGACCCAGTACTTC. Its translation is CASSLVRSDRETQYF.

CDR3 protein: CASSLTVNRAYF. The DNA of the CDR3 is TGTGCCAGCAGTCTTACAGTGAACAGGGCGTACTTC. The chain couples TRBV12-3 or TRBV12-4 to TRBJ2-7, with D perhaps TRBD1 (6 bases). The CDR3 covers 12 residues. Trimming took off 5 bases at V and 12 bases at J, with 17 bases between the two ends.

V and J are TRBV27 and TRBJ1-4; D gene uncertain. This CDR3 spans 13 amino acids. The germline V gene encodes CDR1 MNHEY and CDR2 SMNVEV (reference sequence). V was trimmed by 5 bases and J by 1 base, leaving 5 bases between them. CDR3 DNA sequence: TGTGCCAGCAGTACAAGAACTAATGAAAAACTGTTTTTT. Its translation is CASSTRTNEKLFF.

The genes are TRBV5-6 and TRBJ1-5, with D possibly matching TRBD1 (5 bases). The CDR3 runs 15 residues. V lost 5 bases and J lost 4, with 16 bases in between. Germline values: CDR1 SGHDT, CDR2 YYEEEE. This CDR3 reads CASRVGGVENQPQHF. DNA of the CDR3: TGTGCCAGCAGAGTGGGGGGGGTAGAAAATCAGCCCCAGCATTTT.

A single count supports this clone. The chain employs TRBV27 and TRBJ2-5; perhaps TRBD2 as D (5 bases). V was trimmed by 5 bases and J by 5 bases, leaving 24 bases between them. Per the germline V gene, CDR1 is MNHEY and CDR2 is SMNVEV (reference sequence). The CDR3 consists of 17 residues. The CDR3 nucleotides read TGTGCCAGCAGTCCTATTGTGACGGGCCGTTTAGCGGAGACCCAGTACTTC. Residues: CASSPIVTGRLAETQYF.

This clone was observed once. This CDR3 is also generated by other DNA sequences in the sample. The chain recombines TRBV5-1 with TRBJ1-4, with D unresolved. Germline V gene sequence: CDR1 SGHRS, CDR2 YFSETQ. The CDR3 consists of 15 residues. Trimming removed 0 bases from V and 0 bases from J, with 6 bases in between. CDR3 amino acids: CASSLGATTNEKLFF. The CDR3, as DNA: TGCGCCAGCAGCTTGGGGGCTACAACTAATGAAAAACTGTTTTTT.

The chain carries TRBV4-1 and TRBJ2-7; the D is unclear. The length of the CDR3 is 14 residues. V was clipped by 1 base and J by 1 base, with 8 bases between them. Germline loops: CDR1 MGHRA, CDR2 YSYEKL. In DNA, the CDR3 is TGCGCCAGCAGCCAAGGCGCTGGGTCCTACGAGCAGTACTTC. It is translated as CASSQGAGSYEQYF.

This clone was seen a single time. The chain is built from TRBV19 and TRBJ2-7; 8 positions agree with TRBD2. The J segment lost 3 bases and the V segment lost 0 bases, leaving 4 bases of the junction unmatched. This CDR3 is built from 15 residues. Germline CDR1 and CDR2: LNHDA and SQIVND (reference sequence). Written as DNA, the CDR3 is TGTGCCAGTAGTATAGACGGCCTAGCGGGCTACGAGCAGTACTTC. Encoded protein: CASSIDGLAGYEQYF. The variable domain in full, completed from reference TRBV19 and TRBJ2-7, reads DGGITQSPKYLFRKEGQNVTLSCEQNLNHDAMYWYRQDPGQGLRLIYYSQIVNDFQKGDIAEGYSVSREKKESFPLTVTSAQKNPTAFYLCASSIDGLAGYEQYFGPGTRLTVT.

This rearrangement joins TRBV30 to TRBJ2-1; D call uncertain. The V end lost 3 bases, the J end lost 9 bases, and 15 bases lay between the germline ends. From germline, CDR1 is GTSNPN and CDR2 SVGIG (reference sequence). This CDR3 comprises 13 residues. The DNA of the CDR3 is TGTGCCTGGAGGGTAGCTCACAATGGTGAGCAGTTCTTC. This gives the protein CAWRVAHNGEQFF.

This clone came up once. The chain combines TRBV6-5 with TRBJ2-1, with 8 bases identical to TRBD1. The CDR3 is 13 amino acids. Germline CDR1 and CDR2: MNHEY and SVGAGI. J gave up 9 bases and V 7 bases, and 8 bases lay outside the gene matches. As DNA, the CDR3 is TGTGCCAGCAAGGACAGGGAGCATGGTGAGCAGTTCTTC. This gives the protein CASKDREHGEQFF.

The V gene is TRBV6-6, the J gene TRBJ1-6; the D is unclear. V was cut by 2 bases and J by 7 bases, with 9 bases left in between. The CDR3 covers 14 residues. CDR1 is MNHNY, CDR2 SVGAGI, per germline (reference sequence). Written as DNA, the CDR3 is TGTGCCAGCAGTTACGAACAGCCCAATTCACCCCTCCACTTT. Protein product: CASSYEQPNSPLHF.

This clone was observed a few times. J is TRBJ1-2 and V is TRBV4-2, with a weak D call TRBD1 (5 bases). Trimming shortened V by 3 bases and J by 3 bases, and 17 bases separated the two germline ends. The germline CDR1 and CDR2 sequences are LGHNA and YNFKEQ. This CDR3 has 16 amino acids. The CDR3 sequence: CASSHPSKGLDYGYTF. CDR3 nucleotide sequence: TGTGCCAGCAGCCATCCATCTAAGGGGTTGGACTATGGCTACACCTTC.

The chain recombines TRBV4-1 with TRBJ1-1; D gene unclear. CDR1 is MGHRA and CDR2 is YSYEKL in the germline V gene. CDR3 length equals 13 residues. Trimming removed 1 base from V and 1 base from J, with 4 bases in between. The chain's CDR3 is CASSQGSNTEAFF. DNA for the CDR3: TGCGCCAGCAGCCAAGGGTCGAACACTGAAGCTTTCTTT.